The entry that follows covers one T cell receptor (beta chain) sequence. This sample was included in a study of regulatory T cells in long-lasting Graves disease. The CDR3 consists of 13 residues. Looked up from germline, CDR1 is ENHRY and CDR2 is SYGVKD. V was clipped by 2 bases and J by 8 bases, with 12 bases between them. In building TCR beta libraries, iRepertoire HTBI primers were used together with Arm-PCR of CDR3 regions. TCRdb re-derived calls from the multiplex PCR reads in MiXCR, one entry per CDR3 protein. The table includes 400,000 to 500,000 distinct CDR3 sequences, about 22% detected once. Time point described: persistent/refractory GD, antithyroid drugs over 5 years with positive TRAb. The TCR library was made from RNA extracted from PBMCs.

The chain couples TRBV10-3 to TRBJ1-2; D call uncertain. This clonotype originated in a female donor with Graves disease. The sequenced sample was peripheral blood mononuclear cells (PBMCs), obtained when the disease was refractory, from a patient treated with antithyroid drugs. The CDR3 loop reads CAISEPPRQGYTF. The DNA for the CDR3 is TGTGCCATCAGTGAGCCGCCCAGGCAGGGCTACACCTTC.